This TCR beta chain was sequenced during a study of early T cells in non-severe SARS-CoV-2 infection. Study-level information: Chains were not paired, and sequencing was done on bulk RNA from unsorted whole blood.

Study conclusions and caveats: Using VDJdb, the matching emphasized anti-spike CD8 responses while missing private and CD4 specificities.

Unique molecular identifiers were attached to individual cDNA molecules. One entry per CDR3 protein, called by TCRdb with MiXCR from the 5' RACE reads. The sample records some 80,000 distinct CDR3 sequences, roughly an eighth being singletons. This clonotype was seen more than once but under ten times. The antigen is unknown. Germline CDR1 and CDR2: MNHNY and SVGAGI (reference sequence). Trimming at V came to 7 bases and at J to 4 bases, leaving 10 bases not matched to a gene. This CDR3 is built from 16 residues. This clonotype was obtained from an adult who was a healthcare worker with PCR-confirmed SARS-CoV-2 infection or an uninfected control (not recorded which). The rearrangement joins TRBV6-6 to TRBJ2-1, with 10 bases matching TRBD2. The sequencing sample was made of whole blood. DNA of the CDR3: TGTGCCAGCACCGAAAGAGCGGGAGGGCCTTACAATGAGCAGTTCTTC. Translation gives CASTERAGGPYNEQFF.